This entry is about one T cell receptor (beta chain). What it binds is not known. TCRdb reworked the 5' RACE reads into one entry per CDR3 protein, no DNA. The table lists 300,000 to 350,000 distinct CDR3 sequences. The data stem from a study of monozygotic twins with inflammatory bowel disease. The study's findings and limits: Lower TCRbeta diversity (inverse Simpson) was seen in IBD patients than in healthy co-twins.

The CDR3 covers 14 residues. Germline V gives CDR1 LNHDA, CDR2 SQIVND (reference sequence). This clonotype was obtained from a human donor with ulcerative colitis or Crohn's disease, or a healthy co-twin of an affected twin (not recorded which). Sequences were obtained from blood. V and J are TRBV19 and TRBJ2-5; checking the TCRdb D call of TRBD2 is not possible without DNA. The CDR3 region is CASSSQRGVWTQYF.